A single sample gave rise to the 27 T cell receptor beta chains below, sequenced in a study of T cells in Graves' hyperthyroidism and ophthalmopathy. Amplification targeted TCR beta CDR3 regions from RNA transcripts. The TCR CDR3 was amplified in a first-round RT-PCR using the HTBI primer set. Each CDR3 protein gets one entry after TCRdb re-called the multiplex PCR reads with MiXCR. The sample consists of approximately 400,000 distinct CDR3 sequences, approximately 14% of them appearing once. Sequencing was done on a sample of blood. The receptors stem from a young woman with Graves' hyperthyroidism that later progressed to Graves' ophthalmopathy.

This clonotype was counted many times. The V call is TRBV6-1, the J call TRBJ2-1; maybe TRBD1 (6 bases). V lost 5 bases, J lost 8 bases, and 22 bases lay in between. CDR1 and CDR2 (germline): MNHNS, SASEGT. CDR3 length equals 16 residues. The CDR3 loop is CASSSYLGQRGHEQFF. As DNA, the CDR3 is TGTGCCAGCAGTTCATACCTTGGACAGAGAGGCCATGAGCAGTTCTTC.

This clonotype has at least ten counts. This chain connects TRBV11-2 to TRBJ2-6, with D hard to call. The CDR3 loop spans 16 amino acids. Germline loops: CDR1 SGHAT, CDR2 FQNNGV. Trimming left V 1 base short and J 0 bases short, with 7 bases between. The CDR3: CASSLALGSGANVLTF. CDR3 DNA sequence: TGTGCCAGCAGCTTAGCTCTGGGCTCTGGGGCCAACGTCCTGACTTTC.

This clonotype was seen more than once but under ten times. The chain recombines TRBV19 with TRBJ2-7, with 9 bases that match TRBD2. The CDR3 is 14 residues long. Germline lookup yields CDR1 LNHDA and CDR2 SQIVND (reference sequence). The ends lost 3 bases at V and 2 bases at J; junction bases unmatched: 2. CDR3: CASSMTSGTYEQYF. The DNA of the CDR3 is TGTGCCAGTAGTATGACTAGCGGAACCTACGAGCAGTACTTC.

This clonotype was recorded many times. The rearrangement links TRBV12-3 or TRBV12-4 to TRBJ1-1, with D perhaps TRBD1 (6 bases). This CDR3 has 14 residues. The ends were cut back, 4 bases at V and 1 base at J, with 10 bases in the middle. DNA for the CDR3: TGTGCCAGCAGTTCCGGGACAAGGAACACTGAAGCTTTCTTT. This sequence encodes CASSSGTRNTEAFF.

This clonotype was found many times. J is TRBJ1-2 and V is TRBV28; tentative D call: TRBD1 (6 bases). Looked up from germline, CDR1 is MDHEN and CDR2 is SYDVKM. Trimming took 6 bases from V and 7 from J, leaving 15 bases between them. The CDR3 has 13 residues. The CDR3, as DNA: TGTGCCAGCAGAAGCTCACAGGGCCGTGGCTACACCTTC. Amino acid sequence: CASRSSQGRGYTF.

For the CDR3, the DNA is TGCGCCAGCAGCCCCGGGACAGTAAAAACAGATACGCAGTATTTT. This gives the protein CASSPGTVKTDTQYF. The V call is TRBV4-3, the J call TRBJ2-3; 7 positions agree with TRBD1. This CDR3 is built from 15 residues. Per germline, CDR1 LGHNA and CDR2 YSLEER. The V gene end was trimmed by 4 bases and the J gene end by 3 bases; junction bases not matched to a gene: 7.

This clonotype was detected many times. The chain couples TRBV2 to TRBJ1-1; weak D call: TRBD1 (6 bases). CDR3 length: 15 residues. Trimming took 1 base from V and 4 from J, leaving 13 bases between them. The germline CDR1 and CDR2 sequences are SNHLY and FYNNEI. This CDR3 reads CASSEGWGGGTEAFF. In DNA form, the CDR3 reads TGTGCCAGCAGTGAAGGTTGGGGGGGCGGCACTGAAGCTTTCTTT.

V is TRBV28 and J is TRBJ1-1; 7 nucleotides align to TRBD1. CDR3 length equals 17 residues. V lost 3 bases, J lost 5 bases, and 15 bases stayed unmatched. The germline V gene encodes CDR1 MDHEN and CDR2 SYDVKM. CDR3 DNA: TGTGCCAGCAGTTTTTCCGGACAGGCCCCTCGGGCGACTGAAGCTTTCTTT. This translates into CASSFSGQAPRATEAFF.

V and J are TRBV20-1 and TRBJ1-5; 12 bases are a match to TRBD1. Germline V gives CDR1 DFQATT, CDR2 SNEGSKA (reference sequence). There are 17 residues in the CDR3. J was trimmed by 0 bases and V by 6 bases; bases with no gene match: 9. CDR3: CSAGPGQGADSNQPQHF. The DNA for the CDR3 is TGCAGTGCAGGACCGGGACAGGGGGCGGATAGCAATCAGCCCCAGCATTTT.

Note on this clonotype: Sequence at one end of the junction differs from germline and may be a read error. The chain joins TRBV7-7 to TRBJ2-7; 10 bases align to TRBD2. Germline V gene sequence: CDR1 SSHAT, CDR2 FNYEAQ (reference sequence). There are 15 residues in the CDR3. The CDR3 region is CASSPKRTSGYEQYF. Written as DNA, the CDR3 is TGTGCTAGCAGCCCTAAGCGGACTAGCGGCTACGAGCAGTACTTC.

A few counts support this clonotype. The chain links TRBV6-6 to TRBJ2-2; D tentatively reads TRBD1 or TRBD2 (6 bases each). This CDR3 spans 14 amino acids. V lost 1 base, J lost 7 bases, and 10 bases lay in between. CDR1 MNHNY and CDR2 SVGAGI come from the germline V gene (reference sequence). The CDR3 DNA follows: TGTGCCAGCAGTTACTTGGGGGGCTACGGGGAGCTGTTTTTT. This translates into CASSYLGGYGELFF.

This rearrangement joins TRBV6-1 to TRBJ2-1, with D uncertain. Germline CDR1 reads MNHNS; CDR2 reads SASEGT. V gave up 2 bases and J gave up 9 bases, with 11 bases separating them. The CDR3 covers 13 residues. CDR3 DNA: TGTGCCAGCAGTGAAACCAGGTACGGTGAGCAGTTCTTC. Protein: CASSETRYGEQFF.

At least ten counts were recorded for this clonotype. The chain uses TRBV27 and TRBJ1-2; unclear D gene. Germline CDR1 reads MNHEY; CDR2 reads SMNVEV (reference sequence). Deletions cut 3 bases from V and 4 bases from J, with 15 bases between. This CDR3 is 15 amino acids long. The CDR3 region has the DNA TGTGCCAGCAGTTTCCGGCCGCGAGAAGGCTATGGCTACACCTTC. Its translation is CASSFRPREGYGYTF.

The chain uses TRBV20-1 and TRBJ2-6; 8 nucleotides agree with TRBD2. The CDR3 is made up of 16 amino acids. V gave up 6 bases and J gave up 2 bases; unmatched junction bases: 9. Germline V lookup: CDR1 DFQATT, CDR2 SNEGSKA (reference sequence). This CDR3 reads CSATGGRSTGANVLTF. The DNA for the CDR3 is TGCAGTGCCACGGGGGGGAGGTCGACTGGGGCCAACGTCCTGACTTTC.

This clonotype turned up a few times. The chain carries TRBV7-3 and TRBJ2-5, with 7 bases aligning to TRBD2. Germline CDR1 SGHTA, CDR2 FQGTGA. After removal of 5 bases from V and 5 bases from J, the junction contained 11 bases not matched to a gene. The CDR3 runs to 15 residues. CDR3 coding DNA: TGTGCCAGCAGCCGACGGCGGGAGTCCCGCGAGACCCAGTACTTC. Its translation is CASSRRRESRETQYF.

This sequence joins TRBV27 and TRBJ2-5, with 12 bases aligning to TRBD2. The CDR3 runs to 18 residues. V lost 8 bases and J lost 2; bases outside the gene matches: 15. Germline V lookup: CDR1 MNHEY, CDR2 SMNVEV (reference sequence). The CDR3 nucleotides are TGTGCCAGCGGGAGGGGGGCTAGCGGGAGGGGTGGGCAAGAGACCCAGTACTTC. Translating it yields CASGRGASGRGGQETQYF.

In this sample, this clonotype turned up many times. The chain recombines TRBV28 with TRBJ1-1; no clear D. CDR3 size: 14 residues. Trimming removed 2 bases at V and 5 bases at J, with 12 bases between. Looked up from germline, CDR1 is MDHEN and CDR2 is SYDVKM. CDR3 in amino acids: CASSLAAKRTEAFF. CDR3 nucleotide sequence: TGTGCCAGCAGTTTAGCAGCCAAGAGGACTGAAGCTTTCTTT.

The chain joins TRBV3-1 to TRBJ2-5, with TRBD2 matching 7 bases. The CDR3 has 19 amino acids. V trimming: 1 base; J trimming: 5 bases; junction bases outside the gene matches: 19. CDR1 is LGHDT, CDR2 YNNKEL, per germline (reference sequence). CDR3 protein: CASSQGYPGIKGEGETQYF. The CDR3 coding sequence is TGTGCCAGCAGCCAAGGATATCCAGGCATCAAAGGGGAGGGGGAGACCCAGTACTTC.

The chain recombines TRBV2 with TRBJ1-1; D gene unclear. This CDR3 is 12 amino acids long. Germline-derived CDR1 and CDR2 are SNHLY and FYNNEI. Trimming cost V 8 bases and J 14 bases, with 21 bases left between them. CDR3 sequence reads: CASLALNTDAFF. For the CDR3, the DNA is TGTGCCAGCCTAGCCCTGAACACTGACGCCTTCTTT.

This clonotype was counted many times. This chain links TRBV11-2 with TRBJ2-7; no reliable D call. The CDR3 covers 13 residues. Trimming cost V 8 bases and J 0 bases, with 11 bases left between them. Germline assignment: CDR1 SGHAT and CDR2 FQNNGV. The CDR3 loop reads CASAYGPSYEQYF. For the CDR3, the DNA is TGTGCCAGCGCTTACGGGCCCTCCTACGAGCAGTACTTC.

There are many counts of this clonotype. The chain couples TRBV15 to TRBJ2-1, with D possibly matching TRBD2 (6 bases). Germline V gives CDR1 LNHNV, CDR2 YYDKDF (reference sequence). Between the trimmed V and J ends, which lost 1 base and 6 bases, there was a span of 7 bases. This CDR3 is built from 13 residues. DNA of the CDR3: TGTGCCACCAGCAGAGGGCGGGGCAATGAGCAGTTCTTC. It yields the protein CATSRGRGNEQFF.

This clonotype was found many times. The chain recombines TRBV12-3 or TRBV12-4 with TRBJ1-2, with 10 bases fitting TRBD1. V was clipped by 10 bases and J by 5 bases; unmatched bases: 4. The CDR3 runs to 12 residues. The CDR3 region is CATRQGAYGYTF. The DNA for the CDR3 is TGTGCCACCCGACAGGGGGCTTATGGCTACACCTTC.

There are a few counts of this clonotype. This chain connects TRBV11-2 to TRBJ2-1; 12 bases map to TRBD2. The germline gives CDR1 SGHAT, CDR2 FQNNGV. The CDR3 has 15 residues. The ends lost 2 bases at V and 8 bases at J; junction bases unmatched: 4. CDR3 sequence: CASSLPGTSGYEQFF. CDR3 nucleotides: TGTGCCAGCAGCTTACCCGGGACTAGCGGGTATGAGCAGTTCTTC.

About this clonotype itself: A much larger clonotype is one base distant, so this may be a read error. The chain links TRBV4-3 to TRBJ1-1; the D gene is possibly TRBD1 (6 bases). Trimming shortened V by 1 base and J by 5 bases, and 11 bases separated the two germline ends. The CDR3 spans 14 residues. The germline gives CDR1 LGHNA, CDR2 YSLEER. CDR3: CASSQGRGSTEAFF. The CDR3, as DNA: TGCGCCAGCAGCCAAGGAAGGGGGAGTACTGAAGCTTTCTTT.

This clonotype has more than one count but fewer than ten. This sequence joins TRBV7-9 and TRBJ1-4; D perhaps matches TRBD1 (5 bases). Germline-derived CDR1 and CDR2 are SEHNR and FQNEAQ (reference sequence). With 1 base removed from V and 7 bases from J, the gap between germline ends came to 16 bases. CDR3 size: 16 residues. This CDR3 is CASSLGRGGGTEKLFF. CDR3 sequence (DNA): TGTGCCAGCAGCTTAGGAAGGGGCGGAGGGACTGAAAAACTGTTTTTT.

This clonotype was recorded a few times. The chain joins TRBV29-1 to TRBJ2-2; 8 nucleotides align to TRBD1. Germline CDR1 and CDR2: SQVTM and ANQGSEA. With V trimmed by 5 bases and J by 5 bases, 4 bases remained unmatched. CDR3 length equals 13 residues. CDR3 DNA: TGCAGCGTTTGCAGGGGGCTTACCGGGGAGCTGTTTTTT. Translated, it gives CSVCRGLTGELFF.

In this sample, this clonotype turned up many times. CDR3 coding DNA: TGTGCCACCAGCAGAGAACGGGTCTACTTGAGCGATGAGCAGTTCTTC. Residues: CATSRERVYLSDEQFF. The genes are TRBV15 and TRBJ2-1; no reliable D call. Germline CDR1 LNHNV, CDR2 YYDKDF (reference sequence). CDR3 size: 16 residues. The V gene lost 0 bases and the J gene lost 8 bases, with 17 bases spanning the gap.